The clone carrying this T cell receptor beta chain was detected ten times or more. The record originates from a study of early T cells in non-severe SARS-CoV-2 infection. Germline-derived CDR1 and CDR2 are MNHNY and SVGAGI (reference sequence). Deletions cut 0 bases from V and 2 bases from J, with 17 bases between. The CDR3 covers 17 residues. TCRdb reprocessed the 5' RACE reads with MiXCR, giving one entry per CDR3 protein. The data show tens of thousands of distinct CDR3 sequences, with about 6% seen just once and around 3.3% held by the top ten. This TCR was sampled from an adult who was a healthcare worker with PCR-confirmed SARS-CoV-2 infection or an uninfected control (not recorded which). The sample in question was whole blood, obtained at baseline. This chain links TRBV6-6 with TRBJ2-7, with D uncertain. CDR3: CASSYSTQAAGPYEQYF. CDR3 nucleotide sequence: TGTGCCAGCAGTTACTCGACCCAGGCCGCCGGCCCCTACGAGCAGTACTTC.